These 27 T cell receptor beta chains were all obtained from the same sample, sequenced in a study of cytomegalovirus exposure and HLA in healthy donors (dated by TCRdb to about 2017). Library preparation employed the immunoSEQ multiplex PCR assay. For the multiplex PCR, a mixture combining 60 forward primers for TCR Vbeta segments and 13 reverse primers for TCR Jbeta segments was used. As stored in TCRdb, this immuneACCESS dataset retains in-frame rearrangements with V and J assigned. A fraction of the clones does not appear; measured against another copy, unresolved V genes explain less than half of the discrepancy, and the remainder lacks a known reason. The sample table lists over 150,000 clones, roughly 79% of them with a count of one. The top ten clones comprise over 3% of the sample. The material sequenced was PBMCs. These receptors were collected from a woman aged 45-65 years in good health and CMV-seropositive.

V usage is TRBV7-3 and J usage is TRBJ2-2; D gene uncertain. Germline CDR1 SGHTA, CDR2 FQGTGA. The V and J ends lost 6 bases and 0 bases respectively, with 8 bases between them. CDR3 length: 14 amino acids. This CDR3 is CASRPGANTGELFF. The CDR3 coding sequence is TGTGCCAGCAGGCCGGGTGCGAACACCGGGGAGCTGTTTTTT.

This clone came up a few times. This sequence joins TRBV5-4 and TRBJ2-6; D is possibly TRBD2 (7 bases). The V gene lost 0 bases and the J gene lost 0 bases, with 13 bases spanning the gap. Germline CDR1 reads SGHNT; CDR2 reads YYREEE (reference sequence). The CDR3 is made up of 18 amino acids. The CDR3 loop is CASSLVRGGGSGANVLTF. In DNA, the CDR3 is TGTGCCAGCAGCTTGGTGAGAGGGGGGGGCTCTGGGGCCAACGTCCTGACTTTC.

This clone was counted only a few times. The chain combines TRBV7-9 with TRBJ2-5; the match to TRBD2 covers 13 bases. Germline V gene lookup returns CDR1 SEHNR and CDR2 FQNEAQ (reference sequence). V lost 5 bases to trimming and J lost 5 bases; unmatched junction nucleotides: 8. The CDR3 consists of 16 residues. The CDR3 DNA sequence: TGTGCCAGCAGCCACGGACTAGCGGGAGTCAGCGAGACCCAGTACTTC. Residues: CASSHGLAGVSETQYF.

This clone was seen a handful of times. This chain connects TRBV5-1 to TRBJ1-1, with D tentatively TRBD1 (5 bases). Trimming took off 1 base at V and 1 base at J, with 11 bases between the two ends. The CDR3 sequence is 15 residues long. From germline, CDR1 is SGHRS and CDR2 YFSETQ. The CDR3 region has the DNA TGCGCCAGCAGCTTGTCAGGGATGGGGAACACTGAAGCTTTCTTT. It yields the protein CASSLSGMGNTEAFF.

The chain is built from TRBV9 and TRBJ2-1; 11 nucleotides agree with TRBD2. The length of the CDR3 is 16 residues. V was clipped by 3 bases and J by 9 bases; unmatched bases: 11. Germline CDR1 is SGDLS and CDR2 is YYNGEE. The CDR3 is CASSGRATSGTTEQFF. As DNA, the CDR3 is TGTGCCAGCAGCGGAAGGGCGACTAGCGGGACGACTGAGCAGTTCTTC.

This chain uses TRBV5-4 with TRBJ1-2; D possibly corresponds to TRBD1 (5 bases). CDR1 SGHNT and CDR2 YYREEE come from the germline V gene (reference sequence). This CDR3 comprises 13 residues. Trimming pared 4 bases from V and 7 bases from J, leaving 14 bases between. The chain's CDR3 is CASSTPGLLGYTF. The CDR3 coding sequence is TGTGCCAGCAGCACCCCGGGACTCCTTGGCTACACCTTC.

This clone has more than one count but fewer than ten. The chain employs TRBV6-1 and TRBJ2-1, with 10 bases fitting TRBD2. This CDR3 spans 14 amino acids. Trimming at V came to 6 bases and at J to 6 bases, leaving 5 bases not matched to a gene. The germline gives CDR1 MNHNS, CDR2 SASEGT. Here the CDR3 reads CASSSGGDRNEQFF. For the CDR3, the DNA is TGTGCCAGCAGCAGCGGGGGGGATCGCAATGAGCAGTTCTTC.

The chain couples TRBV30 to TRBJ2-7; 8 nucleotides agree with TRBD1. From germline, CDR1 is GTSNPN and CDR2 SVGIG (reference sequence). J gave up 3 bases and V 0 bases, and 7 bases lay outside the gene matches. This CDR3 spans 15 amino acids. The CDR3 DNA is TGTGCCTGGAGTGTTGGACAGGGCCACTACTACGAGCAGTACTTC. Encoded protein: CAWSVGQGHYYEQYF.

This clone has just one count. The sample holds other DNA sequences that translate to the same CDR3. The chain employs TRBV2 and TRBJ2-2, with 11 bases aligning to TRBD2. Trimming took 2 bases from V and 4 from J; bases not matched to a gene: 0. The CDR3 spans 15 residues. Germline CDR1 reads SNHLY; CDR2 reads FYNNEI. CDR3 in amino acids: CASSELAGGTGELFF. The CDR3 nucleotides read TGTGCCAGCAGTGAACTAGCGGGAGGCACCGGGGAGCTGTTTTTT.

V usage is TRBV7-2 and J usage is TRBJ2-7, with 7 bases fitting TRBD2. With V trimmed by 5 bases and J by 7 bases, 14 bases remained unmatched. Germline CDR1 is SGHTA and CDR2 is FQGNSA. This CDR3 has 15 amino acids. The CDR3 nucleotides read TGTGCCAGCAGCCCACAAGGCCTAGCGGAAGGGGAGCAGTACTTC. It codes for CASSPQGLAEGEQYF.

The count of this clone is one. This rearrangement joins TRBV5-1 to TRBJ2-1, with 9 nucleotides matching TRBD2. Looked up from germline, CDR1 is SGHRS and CDR2 is YFSETQ. J was trimmed by 6 bases and V by 4 bases; bases with no gene match: 11. The CDR3 is made up of 16 amino acids. CDR3 region: CASSPGGRGRANEQFF. The CDR3 nucleotides read TGCGCCAGCAGCCCCGGGGGTCGCGGGAGGGCCAATGAGCAGTTCTTC.

J is TRBJ1-4 and V is TRBV5-1, with D hard to call. Germline loops: CDR1 SGHRS, CDR2 YFSETQ. The CDR3 is 13 residues long. The V end lost 4 bases, the J end lost 8 bases, and 12 bases lay between the germline ends. CDR3 protein: CASSASPGEKLFF. The CDR3 region has the DNA TGCGCCAGCAGCGCCTCCCCCGGGGAAAAACTGTTTTTT. The variable domain in full, with the rest retrieved from reference TRBV5-1 and TRBJ1-4, is KAGVTQTPRYLIKTRGQQVTLSCSPISGHRSVSWYQQTPGQGLQFLFEYFSETQRNKGNFPGRFSGRQFSNSRSEMNVSTLELGDSALYLCASSASPGEKLFFGSGTQLSVL.

This clone has a handful of counts. The chain carries TRBV5-1 and TRBJ2-5; maybe TRBD1 (6 bases). V was pared by 1 base and J by 5 bases, with 9 bases between. In germline, CDR1 is SGHRS, CDR2 YFSETQ. This CDR3 is 13 amino acids long. CDR3 loop: CASSLYRVETQYF. The CDR3 DNA sequence: TGCGCCAGCAGCTTGTACAGGGTTGAGACCCAGTACTTC.

The chain is built from TRBV11-2 and TRBJ1-2, with TRBD1 identical over 7 bases. The V gene end was trimmed by 7 bases and the J gene end by 2 bases; junction bases not matched to a gene: 7. The CDR3 length is 14 residues. Germline values: CDR1 SGHAT, CDR2 FQNNGV. CDR3 nucleotides: TGTGCCAGCACCCTCCTGACAGGGAACTATGGCTACACCTTC. Its translation: CASTLLTGNYGYTF.

This clone is classed as medium-sized (0.01 to 0.1%). The chain employs TRBV14 and TRBJ1-5; D remains unclear. In germline, CDR1 is SGHDN, CDR2 FVKESK. Deletions cut 1 base from V and 3 bases from J, with 4 bases between. The CDR3 has 13 residues. The CDR3 coding sequence is TGTGCCAGCAGCCAAGTAGACAATCAGCCCCAGCATTTT. Translated: CASSQVDNQPQHF.

The chain carries TRBV19 and TRBJ2-5, with 7 bases fitting TRBD1. Germline CDR1 and CDR2: LNHDA and SQIVND (reference sequence). V shed 2 bases, J shed 5 bases, and the junction held 5 bases outside the gene matches. The CDR3 consists of 14 residues. The CDR3 DNA follows: TGTGCCAGTAGTATACAGGGGGTAGGGGAGACCCAGTACTTC. The encoded protein is CASSIQGVGETQYF.

The rearrangement joins TRBV5-4 to TRBJ1-1; D is ambiguous. The CDR3 length is 14 residues. Germline CDR1 and CDR2: SGHNT and YYREEE (reference sequence). Trimming removed 0 bases at V and 1 base at J, with 7 bases between. CDR3 sequence: CASSLDRRNTEAFF. CDR3 coding DNA: TGTGCCAGCAGCTTGGACAGAAGGAACACTGAAGCTTTCTTT. The whole variable domain, remainder taken from reference TRBV5-4 and TRBJ1-1, is ETGVTQSPTHLIKTRGQQVTLRCSSQSGHNTVSWYQQALGQGPQFIFQYYREEENGRGNFPPRFSGLQFPNYSSELNVNALELDDSALYLCASSLDRRNTEAFFGQGTRLTVV.

This CDR3 is CASRIQGDSPLHF. DNA for the CDR3: TGTGCCAGCAGGATACAAGGGGATTCACCCCTCCACTTT. The chain carries TRBV2 and TRBJ1-6; D possibly corresponds to TRBD1 (5 bases). The V end was cut by 6 bases, the J end by 8 bases, with 11 bases between. Per germline, CDR1 SNHLY and CDR2 FYNNEI. The CDR3 covers 13 residues.

The gene calls are TRBV7-2 and TRBJ2-1; 12 nucleotides align to TRBD1. After removal of 0 bases from V and 12 bases from J, the junction contained 3 bases not matched to a gene. There are 14 residues in the CDR3. Germline V gives CDR1 SGHTA, CDR2 FQGNSA. The CDR3 coding sequence is TGTGCCAGCAGCTTAGCGGGGACAGGGGGCCCGCAGTTCTTC. Translated, it gives CASSLAGTGGPQFF. Using reference TRBV7-2 and TRBJ2-1 for the parts outside the CDR3, the full variable domain is GAGVSQSPSNKVTEKGKDVELRCDPISGHTALYWYRQSLGQGLEFLIYFQGNSAPDKSGLPSDRFSAERTGGSVSTLTIQRTQQEDSAVYLCASSLAGTGGPQFFGPGTRLTVL.

The chain joins TRBV9 to TRBJ2-3, with TRBD2 matching over 10 bases. CDR3 length: 16 residues. The J segment lost 2 bases and the V segment lost 3 bases, leaving 6 bases of the junction unmatched. The germline V gene has CDR1 SGDLS and CDR2 YYNGEE. This chain's CDR3 is CASSAGTSELTDTQYF. The CDR3 DNA follows: TGTGCCAGCAGCGCCGGGACTAGCGAACTCACAGATACGCAGTATTTT.

This chain links TRBV6-5 with TRBJ2-7; 7 bases are shared with TRBD1. Germline trimming cut 5 bases from V and 0 bases from J; bases unmatched to any gene: 4. The CDR3 extends over 14 amino acids. In germline, CDR1 is MNHEY, CDR2 SVGAGI. CDR3 sequence reads: CASSRRDSSYEQYF. The CDR3 coding sequence is TGTGCCAGCAGTCGCCGGGACAGCTCCTACGAGCAGTACTTC.

V gene TRBV30 combines with J gene TRBJ1-5; 7 nucleotides line up with TRBD1. This CDR3 contains 14 residues. Trimming at V came to 6 bases and at J to 0 bases, leaving 5 bases not matched to a gene. The germline V gene encodes CDR1 GTSNPN and CDR2 SVGIG (reference sequence). The CDR3 sequence: CACQPGGSNQPQHF. The CDR3 DNA reads TGTGCCTGCCAGCCAGGGGGTAGCAATCAGCCCCAGCATTTT.

The chain uses TRBV7-9 and TRBJ1-2; no firm D call. CDR3 length: 12 residues. Germline-derived CDR1 and CDR2 are SEHNR and FQNEAQ (reference sequence). The germline V and J ends were trimmed by 5 bases and 4 bases, with 8 bases remaining between them. CDR3 DNA sequence: TGTGCCAGCAGCCAGGATGGCTATGGCTACACCTTC. Translation: CASSQDGYGYTF.

This chain links TRBV5-1 with TRBJ2-6; possible D gene TRBD1, 6 bases. V was cut by 6 bases and J by 0 bases, with 7 bases left in between. The CDR3 runs to 14 residues. Germline CDR1 SGHRS, CDR2 YFSETQ. The CDR3 coding sequence is TGCGCCAGCACGGACAGCTCTGGGGCCAACGTCCTGACTTTC. It translates to CASTDSSGANVLTF. Filled out from reference TRBV5-1 and TRBJ2-6, the complete variable domain reads KAGVTQTPRYLIKTRGQQVTLSCSPISGHRSVSWYQQTPGQGLQFLFEYFSETQRNKGNFPGRFSGRQFSNSRSEMNVSTLELGDSALYLCASTDSSGANVLTFGAGSRLTVL.

V and J are TRBV28 and TRBJ2-7; no clear D. Trimming removed 2 bases at V and 1 base at J, with 9 bases between. This CDR3 has 14 residues. Germline CDR1 and CDR2: MDHEN and SYDVKM. CDR3 nucleotide sequence: TGTGCCAGCAGTTTAGATCGCAGGTCCTACGAGCAGTACTTC. It codes for CASSLDRRSYEQYF.

The chain couples TRBV2 to TRBJ1-2; TRBD1 is a possible D gene (5 bases). Trimming removed 7 bases at V and 5 bases at J, with 11 bases between. Germline V gives CDR1 SNHLY, CDR2 FYNNEI. This CDR3 comprises 12 residues. The CDR3 DNA follows: TGTGCCAGCATGCCCGACAGTTATGGCTACACCTTC. Translated, it gives CASMPDSYGYTF.

The chain is built from TRBV9 and TRBJ1-2, with D perhaps matching TRBD1 (5 bases). CDR3 length: 16 residues. Germline loops: CDR1 SGDLS, CDR2 YYNGEE. V dropped 6 bases and J dropped 3 bases, with 21 bases sitting between them. The CDR3 DNA reads TGTGCCAGCATAACATCTTGGCAGGGTTTTGACTATGGCTACACCTTC. Protein: CASITSWQGFDYGYTF.